Below are 8 T cell receptor beta chains sequenced from a single sample in a study of blood T cells in healthy people across ages. Then a second PCR, running roughly 7 to 11 cycles, was carried out with a sample-barcoded 5' primer and a J-beta primer mix. Using its own MiXCR run on the 5' RACE reads, TCRdb lists one record per CDR3 protein. The table has 800,000 to 900,000 distinct CDR3 sequences, under 80% seen once; the top ten hold 28%. The sample was blood. The receptors were gathered from a man aged 30 to 39 in good health.

This clonotype was counted between two and nine times. CDR3 in DNA: TGTGCCAGCAGCCCCGGCCGGGGTTCTGGCTATGGCTACACCTTC. Residues: CASSPGRGSGYGYTF. This chain links TRBV2 with TRBJ1-2; D is unclear. Between the trimmed V and J ends, which lost 6 bases and 4 bases, there was a span of 18 bases. Germline CDR1 is SNHLY and CDR2 is FYNNEI. The CDR3 contains 15 residues.

The rearrangement links TRBV4-3 to TRBJ1-6, with a tentative D call TRBD1 (5 bases). There are 14 residues in the CDR3. Germline V gene data show CDR1 as LGHNA and CDR2 as YSLEER. V lost 4 bases and J 5 bases, leaving 9 bases between the germline ends. CDR3 protein: CASSPVGDNSPLHF. CDR3 in DNA: TGCGCCAGCAGCCCAGTGGGGGATAATTCACCCCTCCACTTT.

The V gene is TRBV7-9, the J gene TRBJ2-7; the D gene is possibly TRBD1 (5 bases). The V end was cut by 4 bases, the J end by 3 bases, with 13 bases between. Germline CDR1 and CDR2: SEHNR and FQNEAQ (reference sequence). This CDR3 contains 14 residues. The CDR3 is CASSYIGVDYEQYF. Written as DNA, the CDR3 is TGTGCCAGCAGCTATATAGGGGTTGACTACGAGCAGTACTTC. Full variable domain (remainder filled in from reference TRBV7-9 and TRBJ2-7): DTGVSQNPRHKITKRGQNVTFRCDPISEHNRLYWYRQTLGQGPEFLTYFQNEAQLEKSRLLSDRFSAERPKGSFSTLEIQRTEQGDSAMYLCASSYIGVDYEQYFGPGTRLTVT.

The chain uses TRBV29-1 and TRBJ2-1, with unresolved D. Trimming shortened V by 1 base and J by 7 bases, and 17 bases separated the two germline ends. This CDR3 has 15 residues. Germline CDR1 is SQVTM and CDR2 is ANQGSEA. As DNA, the CDR3 is TGCAGCGTTGAAGGCGGACGGGCAGTTAGGAATGAGCAGTTCTTC. Its translation is CSVEGGRAVRNEQFF.

The V call is TRBV7-2, the J call TRBJ2-1, with 11 bases matching TRBD2. Germline V gene data show CDR1 as SGHTA and CDR2 as FQGNSA. CDR3 size: 13 residues. After removal of 5 bases from V and 15 bases from J, the junction contained 9 bases not matched to a gene. CDR3 DNA sequence: TGTGCCAGCAGCCCAAACCTAGCGGGGGGTCTGTTCTTC. As protein: CASSPNLAGGLFF.

V is TRBV10-3 and J is TRBJ2-4, with D possibly TRBD1 on 5 matching bases. The J call may be mistaken, given a closer DNA end match to TRBJ2-7. CDR1 is ENHRY, CDR2 SYGVKD, per germline. This CDR3 contains 15 residues. The CDR3 DNA sequence: TGTGCCATCAGCCCGAGGCAGGGAAAGGGATACGAGCAGTACTTC. This gives the protein CAISPRQGKGYEQYF.

This clonotype was counted a few times. The chain recombines TRBV12-3 or TRBV12-4 with TRBJ1-2; 7 bases fit TRBD1. V shed 7 bases and J 6 bases; nucleotides not matched to a gene: 8. The CDR3 has 13 residues. CDR3 DNA sequence: TGTGCCAGCACCGGGGGCCAGGGGGATGGCTACACCTTC. Its translation: CASTGGQGDGYTF.

The CDR3 region has the DNA TGTGCCAGCTCACAGTTTTTCAGCGGAGAAGAGACCCAGTACTTC. It specifies CASSQFFSGEETQYF. The gene calls are TRBV18 and TRBJ2-7; a weak D match, TRBD2 (5 bases). Near its end, the DNA agrees better with TRBJ2-5, so the J call may be wrong. Germline values: CDR1 KGHSH, CDR2 LQKENI. The CDR3 contains 15 residues.